The entry below describes one T cell receptor (beta chain). The antigen is undetermined. TCRdb reprocessed the RT-PCR reads via MiXCR and lists one record per CDR3 protein. The table shows around 710,000 distinct CDR3 sequences, with approximately 13% occurring only once. This record comes from a study of response to subunit inactivated influenza vaccine. Study-level results: New T cells are recruited in small numbers by each seasonal influenza vaccination, according to the authors' suggestion.

The sequencing used PBMCs from blood, collected less than 15 days before vaccination. The receptor was derived from a man aged 45-60 years who received an inactivated influenza vaccine.

CDR3 sequence reads: CASSSPYSEQYF. The CDR3 DNA reads TGTGCCAGCAGTTCCCCCTACTCAGAGCAGTACTTC. The rearrangement uses TRBV6-2 or TRBV6-3 and TRBJ2-7; D is undetermined. Germline V CDR1 and CDR2: MNHEY, SVGEGT. The CDR3 loop spans 12 amino acids. The V and J ends lost 4 bases and 7 bases respectively, with 11 bases between them.